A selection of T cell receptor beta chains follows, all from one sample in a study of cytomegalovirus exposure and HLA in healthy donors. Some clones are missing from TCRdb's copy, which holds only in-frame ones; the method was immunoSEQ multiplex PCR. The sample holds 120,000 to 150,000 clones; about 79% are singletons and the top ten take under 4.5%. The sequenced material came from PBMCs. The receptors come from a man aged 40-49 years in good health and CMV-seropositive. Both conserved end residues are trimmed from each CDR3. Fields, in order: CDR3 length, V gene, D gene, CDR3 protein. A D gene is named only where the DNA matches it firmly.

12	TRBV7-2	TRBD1	ASSLGQGMAGYT
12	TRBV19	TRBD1	ASRSTGEGQPQH
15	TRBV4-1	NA	ASSQETAGTGANVLT
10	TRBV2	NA	ASMGGRLTQY
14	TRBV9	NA	ASSPRGRLTNEKLF
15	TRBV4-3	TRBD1	ASSQDFQGGMNTEAF
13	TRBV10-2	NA	ASALTATSTDTQY
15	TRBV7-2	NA	ASSLAHSQLSNQPQH
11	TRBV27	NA	ASSSGGNTEAF
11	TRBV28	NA	ASSLSRGPRAF
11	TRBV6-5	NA	ASSWGEAYEQY
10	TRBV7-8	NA	ASSRGGTEAF
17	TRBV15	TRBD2	ATSRDRGVAGSPSGEQY
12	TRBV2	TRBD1	ASSGTGGFQPQH
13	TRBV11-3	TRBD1	ASSLEAGGYSPLH
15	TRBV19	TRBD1	ASSSLGTGANTGELF
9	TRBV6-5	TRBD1	ASRTGMSAF
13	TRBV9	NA	ASSAGTPNTGELF
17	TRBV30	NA	AWSHGRGNGWSTYNEQF
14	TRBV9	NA	ASSLSPILGGTEAF
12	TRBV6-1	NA	ASRGWGVGVGYT
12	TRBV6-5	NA	ASSRDIGANEQF
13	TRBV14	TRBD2	ASSTLAGGTETQY
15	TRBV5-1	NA	ASSLLGQSTDTGELF
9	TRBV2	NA	ASSLLTEAF
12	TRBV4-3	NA	ASSQEMGEAPLH
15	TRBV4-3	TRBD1	ASSQSRDRVFSTEAF
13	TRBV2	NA	ASSEEGGSSYEQY
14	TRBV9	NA	ASSPDMRTGANVLT
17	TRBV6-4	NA	ASSDPGGERGPMNTEAF
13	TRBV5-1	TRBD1	ASSRTGTGEETQY
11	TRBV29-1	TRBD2	SVPAASGNIQY
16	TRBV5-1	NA	ASSLRAGAFAGANVLT
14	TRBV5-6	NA	ASSDVGRGRGNTIY
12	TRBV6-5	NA	ASSDRRSVETQY
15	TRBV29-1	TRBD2	SATGASSGRSYNEQF
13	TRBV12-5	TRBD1	ASGFSGTGQETQY
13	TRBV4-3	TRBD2	ASSQQAGGLYEQY
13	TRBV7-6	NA	ASSLFELQQETQY
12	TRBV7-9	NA	ASSPSQGPYGYT
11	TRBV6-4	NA	ASSEASTDTQY
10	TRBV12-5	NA	ASGSRTSEAF
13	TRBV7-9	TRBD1	ASSSKGTGEYGYT
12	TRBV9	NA	ASSPRQGNTEAF
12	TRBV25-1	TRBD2	ASSASGSTDTQY
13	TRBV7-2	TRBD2	ASSLTSGGSYEQY
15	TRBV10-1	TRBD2	ASSVASGSTSTDTQY
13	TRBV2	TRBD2	ASSPRTSGNNEQF
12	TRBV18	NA	ASSLPGPNQPQH
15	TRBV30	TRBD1	AWSRDRGRGGKDTQY
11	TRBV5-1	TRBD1	ASSQDRYNEQF
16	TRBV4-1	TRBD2	ASSPWGPAGGTRETQY
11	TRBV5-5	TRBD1	ASFDRESYEQY
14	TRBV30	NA	AWSGLTGRNTGELF
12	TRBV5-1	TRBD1	ASSSGQGGYGYT
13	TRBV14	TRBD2	ASSRLAGVLNEQF
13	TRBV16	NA	ASSQWRGESYGYT
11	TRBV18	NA	ASSPPSSYEQY